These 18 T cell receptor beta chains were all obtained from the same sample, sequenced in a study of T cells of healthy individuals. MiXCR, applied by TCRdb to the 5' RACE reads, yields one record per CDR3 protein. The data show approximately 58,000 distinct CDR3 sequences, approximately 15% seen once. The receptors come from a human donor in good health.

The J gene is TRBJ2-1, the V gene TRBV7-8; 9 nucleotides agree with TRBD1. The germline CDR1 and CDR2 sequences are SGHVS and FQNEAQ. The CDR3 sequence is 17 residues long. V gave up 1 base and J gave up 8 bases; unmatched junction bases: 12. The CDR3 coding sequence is TGTGCCAGCAGCTTAGATTGGGAACAGGGGGCGGTGGATGAGCAGTTCTTC. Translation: CASSLDWEQGAVDEQFF. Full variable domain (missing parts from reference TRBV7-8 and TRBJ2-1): GAGVSQSPRYKVAKRGQDVALRCDPISGHVSLFWYQQALGQGPEFLTYFQNEAQLDKSGLPSDRFFAERPEGSVSTLKIQRTQQEDSAVYLCASSLDWEQGAVDEQFFGPGTRLTVL.

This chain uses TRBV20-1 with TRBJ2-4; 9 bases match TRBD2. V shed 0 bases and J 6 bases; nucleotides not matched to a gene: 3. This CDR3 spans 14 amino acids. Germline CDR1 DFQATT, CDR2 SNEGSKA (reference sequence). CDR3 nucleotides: TGCAGTGCTAGAGATAGCGGGAGCGGAAACATTCAGTACTTC. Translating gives CSARDSGSGNIQYF.

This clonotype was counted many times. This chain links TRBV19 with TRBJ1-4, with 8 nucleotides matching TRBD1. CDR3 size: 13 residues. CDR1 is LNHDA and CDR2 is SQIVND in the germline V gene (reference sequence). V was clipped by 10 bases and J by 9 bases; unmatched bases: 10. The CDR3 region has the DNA TGTGCCACTGTGCAGGACAGGGCCCAAAAACTGTTTTTT. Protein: CATVQDRAQKLFF.

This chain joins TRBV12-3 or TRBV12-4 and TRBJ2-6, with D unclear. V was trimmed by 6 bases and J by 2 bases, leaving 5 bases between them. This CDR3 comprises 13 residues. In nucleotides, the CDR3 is TGTGCCAGCAGCGGCCCTGGGGCCAACGTCCTGACTTTC. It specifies CASSGPGANVLTF.

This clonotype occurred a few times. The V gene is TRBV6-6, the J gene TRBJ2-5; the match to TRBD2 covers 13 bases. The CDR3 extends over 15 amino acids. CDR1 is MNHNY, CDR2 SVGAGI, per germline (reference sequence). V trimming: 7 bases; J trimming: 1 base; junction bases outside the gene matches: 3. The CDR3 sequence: CASTGTSGAQETQYF. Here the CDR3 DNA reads TGTGCCAGCACCGGGACTAGCGGGGCCCAAGAGACCCAGTACTTC.

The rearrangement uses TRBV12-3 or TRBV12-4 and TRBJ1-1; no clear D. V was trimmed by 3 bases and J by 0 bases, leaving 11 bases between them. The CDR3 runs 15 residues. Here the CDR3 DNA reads TGTGCCAGCAGTTTGGAATTAGGCCTGAACACTGAAGCTTTCTTT. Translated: CASSLELGLNTEAFF.

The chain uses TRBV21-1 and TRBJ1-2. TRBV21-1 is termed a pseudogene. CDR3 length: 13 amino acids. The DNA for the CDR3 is TGTGCCAGCAGGCACCTGGCAGAGAATGGCTACACCTTC. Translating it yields CASRHLAENGYTF.

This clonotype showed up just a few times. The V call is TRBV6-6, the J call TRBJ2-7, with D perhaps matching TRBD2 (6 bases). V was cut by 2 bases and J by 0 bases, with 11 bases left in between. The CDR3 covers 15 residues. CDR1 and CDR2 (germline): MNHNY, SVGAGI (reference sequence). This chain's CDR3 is CASSYGAGSSYEQYF. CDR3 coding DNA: TGTGCCAGCAGTTACGGGGCGGGGAGCTCCTACGAGCAGTACTTC.

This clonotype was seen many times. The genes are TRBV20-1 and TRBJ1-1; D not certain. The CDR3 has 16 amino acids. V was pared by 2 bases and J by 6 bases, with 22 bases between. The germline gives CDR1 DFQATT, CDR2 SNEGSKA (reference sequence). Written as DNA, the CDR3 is TGCAGTGCTAGAACCCTAGGTCTCATTGAGGTGCCTGAAGCTTTCTTT. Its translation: CSARTLGLIEVPEAFF.

The CDR3 here is CASSSRGNGNQPQHF. As DNA, the CDR3 is TGTGCCAGCAGCTCGCGGGGGAACGGCAATCAGCCCCAGCATTTT. V usage is TRBV13 and J usage is TRBJ1-5; tentatively, D is TRBD1 (5 bases). The CDR3 length is 15 residues. V lost 4 bases, J lost 2 bases, and 12 bases lay in between. CDR1 PRHDT and CDR2 FYEKMQ come from the germline V gene (reference sequence). Complete variable domain (other parts from reference TRBV13 and TRBJ1-5): AAGVIQSPRHLIKEKRETATLKCYPIPRHDTVYWYQQGPGQDPQFLISFYEKMQSDKGSIPDRFSAQQFSDYHSELNMSSLELGDSALYFCASSSRGNGNQPQHFGDGTRLSIL.

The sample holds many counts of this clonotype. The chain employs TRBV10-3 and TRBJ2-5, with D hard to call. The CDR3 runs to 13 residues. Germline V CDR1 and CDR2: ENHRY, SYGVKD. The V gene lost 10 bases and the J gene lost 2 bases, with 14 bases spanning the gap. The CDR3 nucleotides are TGTGCCACCAGCCACTCTAATCAAGAGACCCAGTACTTC. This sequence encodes CATSHSNQETQYF.

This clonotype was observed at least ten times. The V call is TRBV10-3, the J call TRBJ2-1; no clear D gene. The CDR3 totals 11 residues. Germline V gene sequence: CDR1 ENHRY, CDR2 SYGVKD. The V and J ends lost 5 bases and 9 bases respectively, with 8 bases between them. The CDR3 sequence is CAISYESEQFF. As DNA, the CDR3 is TGTGCCATCAGTTACGAGTCTGAGCAGTTCTTC.

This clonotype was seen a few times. CDR3 in DNA: TGCGCCAGCAGCCAGTACCGGGACGGATCCTACGAGCAGTACTTC. This gives the protein CASSQYRDGSYEQYF. The V and J genes are TRBV4-3 and TRBJ2-7, with D perhaps matching TRBD1 or TRBD2 (5 bases each). The V gene's germline CDR1 is LGHNA and CDR2 YSLEER. The CDR3 sequence is 15 residues long. The V gene lost 3 bases and the J gene lost 1 base, with 13 bases spanning the gap.

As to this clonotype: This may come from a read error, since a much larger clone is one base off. The CDR3 loop is CASSRWTGLSGNTISF. CDR3 DNA sequence: TGTGCCAGCAGCCGATGGACAGGGCTGTCCGGAAACACCATATCTTTT. The genes are TRBV12-3 or TRBV12-4 and TRBJ1-3; TRBD1 matches 8 bases. The CDR3 runs 16 residues.

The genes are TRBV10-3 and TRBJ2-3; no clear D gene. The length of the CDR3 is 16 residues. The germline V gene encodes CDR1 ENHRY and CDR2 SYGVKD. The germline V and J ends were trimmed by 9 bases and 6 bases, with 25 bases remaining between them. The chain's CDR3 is CAIPRTGPCSGDTQYF. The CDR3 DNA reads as TGTGCCATTCCTCGGACCGGTCCCTGTAGTGGGGATACGCAGTATTTT.

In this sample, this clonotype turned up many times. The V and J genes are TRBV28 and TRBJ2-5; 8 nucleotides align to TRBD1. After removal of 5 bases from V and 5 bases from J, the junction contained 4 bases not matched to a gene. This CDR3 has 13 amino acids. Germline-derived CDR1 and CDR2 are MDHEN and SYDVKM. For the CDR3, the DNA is TGTGCCAGCAGTCGACAGGGGTCGGAGACCCAGTACTTC. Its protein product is CASSRQGSETQYF.

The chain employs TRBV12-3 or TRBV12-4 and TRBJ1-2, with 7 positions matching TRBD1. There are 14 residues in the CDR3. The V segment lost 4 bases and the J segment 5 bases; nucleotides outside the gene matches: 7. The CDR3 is CASSSTGTAYGYTF. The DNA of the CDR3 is TGTGCCAGCAGTTCGACCGGGACAGCGTATGGCTACACCTTC.

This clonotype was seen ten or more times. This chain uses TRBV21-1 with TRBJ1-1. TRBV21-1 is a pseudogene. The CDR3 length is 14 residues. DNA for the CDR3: TGTGCCAGCAGCACCCGAGGGCGGAACACTGAAGCTTTCTTT. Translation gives CASSTRGRNTEAFF.